This T cell receptor (beta chain) was documented in a study of blood T cell repertoires in COVID-19. Study background: Acute-phase and convalescent COVID-19 samples originated in the United States, Italy and Spain.

This CDR3 region has 16 residues. From germline, CDR1 is GTSNPN and CDR2 SVGIG (reference sequence). The V gene end was trimmed by 3 bases and the J gene end by 2 bases; junction bases not matched to a gene: 8. Seattle enrolled patients during active infection and tracked them longitudinally. TCRdb's copy holds only in-frame clones and misses some; the assay was immunoSEQ multiplex PCR. This sample has tens of thousands of clones, with about 87% found just once. In regard to this clone: This same CDR3 is encoded by further DNA sequences in the sample.

The TCR originated in a man aged 35 to 55 with COVID-19, enrolled during active disease. V and J are TRBV30 and TRBJ1-2; 11 positions match TRBD1. The specimen sequenced was peripheral blood. The CDR3 reads CAWSALRTGGNYGYTF. The DNA of the CDR3 is TGTGCCTGGAGCGCCCTAAGGACAGGGGGCAACTATGGCTACACCTTC.